Presented here are 9 T cell receptor beta chains from one specimen sequenced in a study of cytomegalovirus exposure and HLA in healthy donors. PCR was performed using 60 Vbeta and 13 Jbeta primers. Profiling relied on immunoSEQ multiplex PCR, and the TCRdb table lists in-frame clones only, not all of them. This sample has about 80,000 clones, with more than 50% found just once. Sequencing was performed on PBMCs. These receptors were taken from a male donor in good health and CMV-seropositive.

The chain is built from TRBV2 and TRBJ1-1; D may be TRBD1 (5 bases). With 7 bases removed from V and 2 bases from J, the gap between germline ends came to 20 bases. The CDR3 loop spans 16 amino acids. Germline CDR1 is SNHLY and CDR2 is FYNNEI. The CDR3 reads CASTQDEVGGNTEAFF. CDR3 DNA: TGTGCCAGCACCCAGGACGAAGTGGGGGGTAACACTGAAGCTTTCTTT.

This clone showed up just a few times. The CDR3 coding sequence is TGTGCCAGCAAATCACTAGCGGGGGAGAACACCGGGGAGCTGTTTTTT. This gives the protein CASKSLAGENTGELFF. J is TRBJ2-2 and V is TRBV2; TRBD2 matches at 11 bases. Looked up from germline, CDR1 is SNHLY and CDR2 is FYNNEI. With 7 bases clipped from V and 1 base from J, the junction kept 5 bases outside the gene matches. The length of the CDR3 is 16 residues.

The rearrangement uses TRBV5-1 and TRBJ2-5; 8 bases match TRBD2. This CDR3 spans 15 amino acids. Germline trimming cut 1 base from V and 5 bases from J; bases unmatched to any gene: 7. Germline V CDR1 and CDR2: SGHRS, YFSETQ. CDR3 residues: CASSLTGGPGETQYF. The CDR3 region has the DNA TGCGCCAGCAGCTTGACGGGGGGGCCCGGGGAGACCCAGTACTTC.

The rearrangement uses TRBV28 and TRBJ1-5; 8 bases map to TRBD1. Germline V gene data show CDR1 as MDHEN and CDR2 as SYDVKM. This CDR3 is built from 15 residues. J lost 6 bases, V lost 6 bases, and 10 bases had no gene match. The CDR3 nucleotides read TGTGCCAGCAGGCCACAGGGGGGGGTTATTCAGCCCCAGCATTTT. Its protein product is CASRPQGGVIQPQHF.

V and J are TRBV18 and TRBJ2-1; 7 bases fit TRBD1. V shed 6 bases and J 7 bases; nucleotides not matched to a gene: 12. This CDR3 comprises 15 residues. Germline V lookup: CDR1 KGHSH, CDR2 LQKENI. The CDR3 DNA follows: TGTGCCAGCTCCGACTCCGGGACAGCTTTGAATGAGCAGTTCTTC. Its translation is CASSDSGTALNEQFF.

The V gene is TRBV19, the J gene TRBJ2-3, with TRBD2 matching 7 bases. V shed 2 bases, J shed 6 bases, and the junction held 8 bases outside the gene matches. Looked up from germline, CDR1 is LNHDA and CDR2 is SQIVND (reference sequence). The CDR3 is made up of 15 amino acids. The CDR3 reads CASSILTGGPDTQYF. In DNA, the CDR3 is TGTGCCAGTAGTATATTAACGGGAGGACCGGATACGCAGTATTTT.

J is TRBJ1-6 and V is TRBV6-5, with unresolved D. Trimming pared 5 bases from V and 7 bases from J, leaving 15 bases between. The V gene's germline CDR1 is MNHEY and CDR2 SVGAGI. CDR3 length: 15 residues. The CDR3 DNA reads as TGTGCCAGCAGTAATAGAGTGTCCTTAAATTCACCCCTCCACTTT. This encodes CASSNRVSLNSPLHF.

This clone was counted many times. The chain joins TRBV2 to TRBJ2-1, with 7 bases that match TRBD2. Germline CDR1 reads SNHLY; CDR2 reads FYNNEI. This CDR3 is built from 13 residues. In DNA, the CDR3 is TGTGGCACTTCTAGCGGCTCCTACAATGAGCAGTTCTTC. Translation gives CGTSSGSYNEQFF.

V gene TRBV27 combines with J gene TRBJ1-6; 7 bases align to TRBD1. The V gene's germline CDR1 is MNHEY and CDR2 SMNVEV (reference sequence). V trimming: 6 bases; J trimming: 6 bases; junction bases outside the gene matches: 5. The CDR3 has 14 residues. The CDR3 is CASSPTGTNSPLHF. The CDR3, as DNA: TGTGCCAGCAGCCCGACAGGGACTAATTCACCCCTCCACTTT.